The 17 T cell receptor beta chains given below trace back to one sample, sequenced in a study of healthy donors' naive CD4 and CD8 T cells. Each TCR library used about 500 ng of total RNA and a linear amplification protocol. TCRdb re-called the reads with MiXCR, one entry per CDR3 protein. The sample includes 200,000 or so distinct CDR3 sequences, about 74% of them seen just once. Sequencing used naive CD4+ and CD8+ T cells sorted from blood, pooled from several donors. The receptors come from a pool of human donors in good health; the sample pools cells from several healthy donors.

The chain links TRBV29-1 to TRBJ1-2, with 7 bases lining up with TRBD1. V shed 6 bases, J shed 1 base, and the junction held 8 bases outside the gene matches. CDR1 and CDR2 (germline): SQVTM, ANQGSEA. The length of the CDR3 is 14 residues. This CDR3 reads CSVPGTASNYGYTF. CDR3 DNA: TGCAGCGTGCCCGGGACAGCAAGTAACTATGGCTACACCTTC.

J is TRBJ2-7 and V is TRBV25-1; tentatively, D is TRBD1 (5 bases). The CDR3 runs to 15 residues. Trimming took off 3 bases at V and 3 bases at J, with 15 bases between the two ends. CDR1 and CDR2 from the germline V gene are MGHDK and SYGVNS. CDR3 amino acids: CASSDPGKPVYEQYF. The CDR3 coding sequence is TGTGCCAGCAGTGACCCAGGGAAACCAGTCTACGAGCAGTACTTC.

This chain connects TRBV6-2 or TRBV6-3 to TRBJ2-5, with 7 bases aligning to TRBD1. Trimming cost V 6 bases and J 2 bases; bases outside gene matches: 6. Germline CDR1 MNHEY, CDR2 SVGEGT. This CDR3 region has 14 residues. The CDR3 region has the DNA TGTGCCAGCAGCTCCGTGACAGGGCAAGAGACCCAGTACTTC. As protein: CASSSVTGQETQYF.

V is TRBV11-2 and J is TRBJ2-1; no clear D gene. This CDR3 comprises 14 residues. Trimming took 5 bases from V and 8 from J, leaving 16 bases between them. The V gene's germline CDR1 is SGHAT and CDR2 FQNNGV. The chain's CDR3 is CASSAPGPPYEQFF. CDR3 sequence (DNA): TGTGCCAGCAGCGCCCCGGGCCCGCCCTATGAGCAGTTCTTC.

This chain links TRBV29-1 with TRBJ1-2, with D tentatively TRBD1 (5 bases). CDR3 length: 12 residues. V gave up 7 bases and J gave up 9 bases, with 18 bases separating them. Germline-derived CDR1 and CDR2 are SQVTM and ANQGSEA. The CDR3 loop reads CSEDAVGQRYTF. DNA of the CDR3: TGCAGCGAAGACGCGGTAGGACAACGCTACACCTTC.

On this clonotype: The junction and the germline gene differ at one end; a read error may be behind it. The CDR3 region has the DNA TGCGCCAGCAGCTTTGGACAGGGCGGCACTGAAGCTTTCTTT. Translated: CASSFGQGGTEAFF. V is TRBV5-5 and J is TRBJ1-1; TRBD1 aligns across 8 bases. Germline CDR1 reads SGHKS; CDR2 reads YYEKEE (reference sequence). This CDR3 has 14 amino acids.

The chain employs TRBV29-1 and TRBJ2-5; D call uncertain. The CDR3 has 12 residues. Deletions cut 2 bases from V and 5 bases from J, with 9 bases between. Germline V gives CDR1 SQVTM, CDR2 ANQGSEA. The CDR3 loop reads CSVERTGETQYF. The CDR3 DNA sequence: TGCAGCGTTGAACGTACCGGCGAGACCCAGTACTTC.

This clonotype has more than one count but fewer than ten. This sequence joins TRBV5-5 and TRBJ2-7; 10 nucleotides align to TRBD2. The V segment lost 2 bases and the J segment 3 bases; nucleotides outside the gene matches: 2. The CDR3 runs to 14 residues. In germline, CDR1 is SGHKS, CDR2 YYEKEE (reference sequence). The CDR3 region is CASSLLAGSYEQYF. CDR3 in DNA: TGTGCCAGCAGCTTACTAGCGGGGAGCTACGAGCAGTACTTC.

This clonotype was seen a few times. J is TRBJ2-1 and V is TRBV27, with D perhaps TRBD2 (5 bases). Trimming shortened V by 2 bases and J by 5 bases, and 13 bases separated the two germline ends. This CDR3 is built from 15 residues. Looked up from germline, CDR1 is MNHEY and CDR2 is SMNVEV (reference sequence). CDR3 bases: TGTGCCAGCAGTTTAATCCCTCTAGCTAACAATGAGCAGTTCTTC. Its translation: CASSLIPLANNEQFF.

CDR3 in amino acids: CASGTGGAYGYTF. The CDR3 region has the DNA TGTGCCAGCGGGACAGGGGGCGCCTATGGCTACACCTTC. The chain recombines TRBV27 with TRBJ1-2, with TRBD1 matching over 12 bases. The germline V gene has CDR1 MNHEY and CDR2 SMNVEV (reference sequence). With 8 bases clipped from V and 4 bases from J, the junction kept 2 bases outside the gene matches. The CDR3 sequence is 13 residues long.

The J gene is TRBJ1-2, the V gene TRBV6-1, with a possible D match to TRBD1 (5 bases). This CDR3 spans 12 amino acids. Germline assignment: CDR1 MNHNS and CDR2 SASEGT. V lost 7 bases and J lost 2, with 8 bases in between. CDR3 sequence: CASMRGNYGYTF. The CDR3 DNA sequence: TGTGCCAGCATGAGGGGAAACTATGGCTACACCTTC.

The chain joins TRBV23-1 to TRBJ2-2; the match to TRBD2 covers 13 bases. TRBV23-1 has ORF status, its function being uncertain. V was clipped by 1 base and J by 4 bases; unmatched bases: 9. The CDR3 loop spans 19 amino acids. The CDR3: CASSQFARTSGRSTGELFF. Written as DNA, the CDR3 is TGCGCCAGCAGTCAATTCGCAAGGACTAGCGGGAGATCCACCGGGGAGCTGTTTTTT.

This clonotype has only a few counts. V gene TRBV19 combines with J gene TRBJ1-1; 7 nucleotides agree with TRBD1. The ends lost 1 base at V and 6 bases at J; junction bases unmatched: 2. The length of the CDR3 is 13 residues. In germline, CDR1 is LNHDA, CDR2 SQIVND (reference sequence). The DNA for the CDR3 is TGTGCCAGTAGTATAGTGACAGGGCCTGAAGCTTTCTTT. Its protein is CASSIVTGPEAFF. The complete variable domain, with remaining parts taken from reference TRBV19 and TRBJ1-1, reads DGGITQSPKYLFRKEGQNVTLSCEQNLNHDAMYWYRQDPGQGLRLIYYSQIVNDFQKGDIAEGYSVSREKKESFPLTVTSAQKNPTAFYLCASSIVTGPEAFFGQGTRLTVV.

The DNA of the CDR3 is TGCAGCGGGTTACAGGGGGCCGGTGGCTACACCTTC. Protein sequence: CSGLQGAGGYTF. The genes are TRBV29-1 and TRBJ1-2; 9 bases align to TRBD1. The CDR3 runs 12 residues. Unmatched junction bases numbered 7, after V lost 7 bases and J lost 7 bases. Per the germline V gene, CDR1 is SQVTM and CDR2 is ANQGSEA.

In its sample, this clonotype was seen a few times. The rearrangement uses TRBV27 and TRBJ1-5, with a tentative D call TRBD1 (6 bases). Germline V gives CDR1 MNHEY, CDR2 SMNVEV (reference sequence). The CDR3 contains 16 residues. Trimming removed 5 bases at V and 0 bases at J, with 14 bases between. CDR3 region: CASSRGQGYSNQPQHF. In DNA, the CDR3 is TGTGCCAGCAGTCGAGGTCAGGGGTATAGCAATCAGCCCCAGCATTTT.

This chain links TRBV5-6 with TRBJ2-5; D is unresolved. From germline, CDR1 is SGHDT and CDR2 YYEEEE. This CDR3 is built from 12 residues. The V end was cut by 0 bases, the J end by 11 bases, with 11 bases between. The CDR3 nucleotides read TGTGCCAGCAGCTTGGTTGGCTATGGGCAGTACTTC. It specifies CASSLVGYGQYF.

There are a few counts of this clonotype. This sequence joins TRBV27 and TRBJ2-1; no definite D call. Germline CDR1 and CDR2: MNHEY and SMNVEV (reference sequence). Trimming pared 2 bases from V and 0 bases from J, leaving 8 bases between. The CDR3 covers 15 residues. CDR3 coding DNA: TGTGCCAGCAGTTTAAGTGCCAGCTCCTACAATGAGCAGTTCTTC. Its translation is CASSLSASSYNEQFF.